This T cell receptor (beta chain) was documented in a study of control samples from healthy donors and cancer patients. This table comes from immunoSEQ multiplex PCR, and its TCRdb copy is limited to in-frame clones, with some not included. This table has 75,000 to 100,000 clones, 86% appearing once. This receptor was identified in a woman aged 45-59 years in good health. The sample consisted of blood.

CDR3 residues: CAIPGRGQRGSPLHF. CDR3 sequence (DNA): TGTGCCATCCCAGGGAGGGGGCAGCGGGGTTCACCCCTCCACTTT. This chain joins TRBV28 and TRBJ1-6; 7 bases match TRBD1. The CDR3 loop spans 15 amino acids. CDR1 and CDR2 (germline): MDHEN, SYDVKM. V was pared by 10 bases and J by 9 bases, with 15 bases of the junction left unmatched.